This T cell receptor beta chain derives from a study of patients and donors after allogeneic stem cell transplantation (dated by TCRdb to about 2020). A remark on this clonotype: The antigen it binds to is not known. No base qualities exist here, and no much larger clone lies one base off it.

Receptors were amplified or captured by RT-PCR. TCRdb shows the sequencer as NextSeq 550. TCRdb reprocessed the public reads (quality trimming at Q25 with fastp, clone calling with MiXCR) and kept in-frame beta chains. CDR3 protein sequences are deduplicated, and each keeps its most common genes and DNA. The sample table lists about 100,000 distinct CDR3 sequences, roughly 37% of them with a count of one. The ten largest clones take up around 25% of the sample. Looking up the germline V gene yields CDR1 SQVTM and CDR2 ANQGSEA. Trimming takes 0 bases from V and 5 bases from J, and the germline ends sit 19 bases apart. The CDR3 spans 16 residues, from the cysteine through the phenylalanine. Only the CDR3 part of the read is kept: 48 bases, read in frame from the first base.

The sequencing input was blood, either unsorted or a sorted T cell fraction (not recorded which). The chain employs TRBV29-1 and TRBJ2-5; no D segment can be confidently identified. The TCR was taken from a human donor who was either an allogeneic HSCT recipient or a stem cell or donor lymphocyte infusion donor (not recorded which). It is not recorded whose cells these are; they may come from a transplant donor. The sequenced DNA is TGCAGCGTTGAAGACCCCATTGCCCGAAACGGGGAGACCCAGTACTTC. It translates as CSVEDPIARNGETQYF.